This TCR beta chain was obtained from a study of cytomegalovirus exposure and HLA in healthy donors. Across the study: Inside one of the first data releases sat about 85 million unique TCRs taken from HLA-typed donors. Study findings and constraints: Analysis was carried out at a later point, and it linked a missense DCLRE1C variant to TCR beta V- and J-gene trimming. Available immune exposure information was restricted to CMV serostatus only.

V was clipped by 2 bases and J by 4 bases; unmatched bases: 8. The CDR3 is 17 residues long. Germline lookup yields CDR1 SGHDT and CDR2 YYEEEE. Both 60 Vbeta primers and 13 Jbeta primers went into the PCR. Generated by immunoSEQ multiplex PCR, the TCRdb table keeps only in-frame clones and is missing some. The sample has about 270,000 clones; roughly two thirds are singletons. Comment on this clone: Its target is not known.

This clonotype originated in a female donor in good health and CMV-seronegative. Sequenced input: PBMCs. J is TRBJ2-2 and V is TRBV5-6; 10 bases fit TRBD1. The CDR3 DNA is TGTGCCAGCAGCTTCGTAATTTGGACAGGGGGCACCGGGGAGCTGTTTTTT. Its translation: CASSFVIWTGGTGELFF.